The rows below give T cell receptor beta chains drawn from one sample of a study of blood T cells in healthy people across ages. TCRdb re-analysed the 5' RACE reads in MiXCR, keeping a single row per CDR3 protein. This sample carries over 950,000 distinct CDR3 sequences, 51% of them seen once, and the ten largest clones take about a fifth. The source material was blood. Every receptor here comes from a woman aged 55 to 70 in good health. Each CDR3 is given with its conserved first and last residue. D genes are given only for firm matches. Size is omitted from some rows. Given values are once, few, many or a class for expanded clones.

CDR3aa	CDR3nt	abundance	d_gene	j_gene	v_gene
CASSLEVVSYNEQFF	TGCGCCAGCAGCTTGGAGGTGGTCTCCTACAATGAGCAGTTCTTC	.	.	TRBJ2-1	TRBV5-1
CASRVSLSYEQYF	TGTGCCAGCCGGGTCTCGCTCTCCTACGAGCAGTACTTC	few	.	TRBJ2-7	TRBV28
CSRTVGDTQYF	TGCAGCAGGACCGTCGGAGATACGCAGTATTTT	.	.	TRBJ2-3	TRBV20-1
CSVAQGSSGANVLTF	TGCAGCGTTGCACAGGGAAGCTCTGGGGCCAACGTCCTGACTTTC	few	.	TRBJ2-6	TRBV29-1
CAWSLIRDTEAFF	TGTGCCTGGAGTCTTATTAGAGACACTGAAGCTTTCTTT	.	.	TRBJ1-1	TRBV30
CSIVAEGTDTQYF	TGCAGCATTGTTGCGGAGGGCACAGATACGCAGTATTTT	.	.	TRBJ2-3	TRBV29-1
CASKPRPWTSGNGADTQYF	TGCGCCAGCAAACCTAGACCATGGACTAGCGGGAATGGTGCAGATACGCAGTATTTT	.	TRBD2	TRBJ2-3	TRBV4-1
CAISDDDQPQHF	TGTGCCATCAGTGACGACGATCAGCCCCAGCATTTT	.	.	TRBJ1-5	TRBV10-3
CASSYSAVYYNSPLHF	TGTGCCAGCAGTTACTCGGCAGTCTACTATAATTCACCCCTCCACTTT	few	.	TRBJ1-6	TRBV6-5
CASSYTVRSNQPQHF	TGTGCCAGCAGTTACACGGTCAGAAGCAATCAGCCCCAGCATTTT	few	.	TRBJ1-5	TRBV6-6
CASAVGGQGASNYGYTF	TGTGCCAGCGCTGTGGGGGGACAGGGGGCGTCTAACTATGGCTACACCTTC	.	TRBD1	TRBJ1-2	TRBV28
CASTARADSYEQYF	TGTGCCAGCACGGCCAGGGCAGACTCCTACGAGCAGTACTTC	.	.	TRBJ2-7	TRBV2
CSVAFGGADQPQHF	TGCAGCGTCGCCTTTGGAGGGGCGGACCAGCCCCAGCATTTT	.	.	TRBJ1-5	TRBV29-1
CAWSVGAETTDTQYF	TGTGCCTGGAGTGTGGGGGCCGAAACCACAGATACGCAGTATTTT	.	.	TRBJ2-3	TRBV30
CSVATMGSYEQYF	TGCAGCGTTGCTACCATGGGGTCCTACGAGCAGTACTTC	few	.	TRBJ2-7	TRBV29-1
CASRWTGTDTQYF	TGTGCCAGCAGATGGACAGGCACAGATACGCAGTATTTT	few	.	TRBJ2-3	TRBV6-2/TRBV6-3
CASSDPRGFRANTEAFF	TGTGCCAGCAGCGATCCTCGGGGGTTCAGGGCTAACACTGAAGCTTTCTTT	few	.	TRBJ1-1	TRBV7-9
CASSIPIPGAHEQFF	TGTGCCAGCAGTATACCGATCCCGGGGGCCCATGAGCAGTTCTTC	.	.	TRBJ2-1	TRBV6-2/TRBV6-3
CSVERASDYEQYF	TGCAGCGTTGAACGGGCCAGCGACTACGAGCAGTACTTC	few	.	TRBJ2-7	TRBV29-1
CASSLEGNTEAFF	TGTGCCAGCAGCTTAGAAGGAAACACTGAAGCTTTCTTT	many	.	TRBJ1-1	TRBV7-9
CASSLGSRDRVHGYTF	TGTGCCAGCAGCTTAGGGAGCCGGGACAGGGTTCATGGCTACACCTTC	.	TRBD1	TRBJ1-2	TRBV7-9
CSARVVLQETQYF	TGCAGTGCTAGAGTCGTGCTCCAAGAGACCCAGTACTTC	.	.	TRBJ2-5	TRBV20-1
CASSSMLGLAVTDTQYF	TGTGCCAGCAGTTCTATGCTGGGACTAGCGGTAACAGATACGCAGTATTTT	few	TRBD2	TRBJ2-3	TRBV27
CSALGLVVDEQYF	TGCAGTGCTCTGGGACTAGTTGTGGACGAGCAGTACTTC	.	TRBD2	TRBJ2-7	TRBV20-1